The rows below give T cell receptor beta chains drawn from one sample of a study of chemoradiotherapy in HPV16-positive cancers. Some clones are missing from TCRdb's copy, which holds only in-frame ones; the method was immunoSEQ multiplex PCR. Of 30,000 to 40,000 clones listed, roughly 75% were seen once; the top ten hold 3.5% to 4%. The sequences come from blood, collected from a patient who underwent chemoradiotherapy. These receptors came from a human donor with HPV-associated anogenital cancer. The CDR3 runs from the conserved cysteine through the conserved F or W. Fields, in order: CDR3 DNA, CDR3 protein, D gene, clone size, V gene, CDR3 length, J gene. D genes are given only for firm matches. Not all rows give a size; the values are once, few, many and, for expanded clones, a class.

DNA: TGCAGCGCCGTCGAAGGGGAGGGCACCTACGAGCAGTACTTC
CDR3: CSAVEGEGTYEQYF
D: TRBD2
size: NA
V: TRBV29-1
length: 14
J: TRBJ2-7

DNA: TGTGCCAGCATCCCCCCTGGGTACCGCTCTGGAAACACCATATATTTT
CDR3: CASIPPGYRSGNTIYF
D: NA
size: NA
V: TRBV7-9
length: 16
J: TRBJ1-3

DNA: TGTGCCAGCAGCTTGGCAGGCTCTTCGGAAAACACCATATATTTT
CDR3: CASSLAGSSENTIYF
D: NA
size: NA
V: TRBV5-4
length: 15
J: TRBJ1-3

DNA: TGTGCCAGCTCACCCTCGGTAGCGGCAGGGACAGATACGCAGTATTTT
CDR3: CASSPSVAAGTDTQYF
D: NA
size: once
V: TRBV18
length: 16
J: TRBJ2-3

DNA: TGTGCCAGCAGTGCAGAGGGGGCCAACGTCCTGACTTTC
CDR3: CASSAEGANVLTF
D: NA
size: NA
V: TRBV7-3
length: 13
J: TRBJ2-6

DNA: TGCGCCAGCAGCTTGGGCCTAGCGGGGAACACAGATACGCAGTATTTT
CDR3: CASSLGLAGNTDTQYF
D: TRBD2
size: NA
V: TRBV5-1
length: 16
J: TRBJ2-3

DNA: TGTGCCAGCAGCGGACCAGATGACGTTGAGGATGGCTACACCTTC
CDR3: CASSGPDDVEDGYTF
D: NA
size: NA
V: TRBV7-6
length: 15
J: TRBJ1-2

DNA: TGCGCCAGCAGCTTGAGAGAATCTAACACCGGGGAGCTGTTTTTT
CDR3: CASSLRESNTGELFF
D: NA
size: NA
V: TRBV5-1
length: 15
J: TRBJ2-2

DNA: TGTGCCAGCAGCTTGGGTACAGGGTCTGGCTACACCTTC
CDR3: CASSLGTGSGYTF
D: NA
size: NA
V: TRBV5-6
length: 13
J: TRBJ1-2

DNA: TGTGCCAGCAGCTTAGTCGGGGGGCCGGGCACAGATACGCAGTATTTT
CDR3: CASSLVGGPGTDTQYF
D: NA
size: NA
V: TRBV7-3
length: 16
J: TRBJ2-3

DNA: TGTGCCAGCAGCCAAGATGCGACTTACACCGGGGAGCTGTTTTTT
CDR3: CASSQDATYTGELFF
D: NA
size: NA
V: TRBV4-2
length: 15
J: TRBJ2-2

DNA: TGTGCCAGCAGCTCCCGGGACAGGACCTACGAGCAGTACTTC
CDR3: CASSSRDRTYEQYF
D: TRBD1
size: NA
V: TRBV7-9
length: 14
J: TRBJ2-7

DNA: TGTGCCAGCTCACCGGCGGGGGGGCAGTTCAATGAGCAGTTCTTC
CDR3: CASSPAGGQFNEQFF
D: TRBD2
size: once
V: TRBV18
length: 15
J: TRBJ2-1

DNA: TGTGCCATCAGTGAGTCGCTCGGGACCGGTTCAGGTGGCTACACCTTC
CDR3: CAISESLGTGSGGYTF
D: NA
size: NA
V: TRBV10-3
length: 16
J: TRBJ1-2

DNA: TGCGCCAGCTCGGCGCAGGTCTCCTACGAGCAGTACTTC
CDR3: CASSAQVSYEQYF
D: NA
size: NA
V: TRBV4-1
length: 13
J: TRBJ2-7

DNA: TGCGCCAGCAGTGACGAGGGGCTGCGTCCCGGGGATACGCAGTATTTT
CDR3: CASSDEGLRPGDTQYF
D: NA
size: NA
V: TRBV10-1
length: 16
J: TRBJ2-3

DNA: TGTGCCACCAGCCCCTTAGCTCAAGAGACCCAGTACTTC
CDR3: CATSPLAQETQYF
D: NA
size: few
V: TRBV15
length: 13
J: TRBJ2-5

DNA: TGTGCCAGCAGCAAGAGCGGGGAGAACACCGGGGAGCTGTTTTTT
CDR3: CASSKSGENTGELFF
D: TRBD2
size: NA
V: TRBV7-9
length: 15
J: TRBJ2-2

DNA: TGTGCCAGCAGTCGCGGAGAAGAGACCCAGTACTTC
CDR3: CASSRGEETQYF
D: NA
size: NA
V: TRBV27
length: 12
J: TRBJ2-5

DNA: TGTGCCAGCAGCTTAGGTTTTACTGAAGCTTTCTTT
CDR3: CASSLGFTEAFF
D: NA
size: NA
V: TRBV11-2
length: 12
J: TRBJ1-1

DNA: TGTGCCAGTAGGCCGGGACCCCCAAGCACAGATACGCAGTATTTT
CDR3: CASRPGPPSTDTQYF
D: NA
size: NA
V: TRBV19
length: 15
J: TRBJ2-3

DNA: TGCGCCAGCAGCCTTTCCACCGGGACGGCAACTACAGATACGCAGTATTTT
CDR3: CASSLSTGTATTDTQYF
D: NA
size: once
V: TRBV4-1
length: 17
J: TRBJ2-3

DNA: TGTGCCAGCAGCTGGGGGACCGACCACTACACCTTC
CDR3: CASSWGTDHYTF
D: NA
size: few
V: TRBV7-8
length: 12
J: TRBJ1-2

DNA: TGTGCCCTGGGGCAGGGAGGCCGGGATGGTGGCTACACCTTC
CDR3: CALGQGGRDGGYTF
D: NA
size: NA
V: TRBV7-9
length: 14
J: TRBJ1-2

DNA: TGTGCCAGCAGCGTAGGACTAGCGGACCAAGAGACCCAGTACTTC
CDR3: CASSVGLADQETQYF
D: TRBD2
size: NA
V: TRBV9
length: 15
J: TRBJ2-5

DNA: TGTGCGGAGGGCAGTTCGAACTATGGCTACACCTTC
CDR3: CAEGSSNYGYTF
D: NA
size: NA
V: TRBV2
length: 12
J: TRBJ1-2

DNA: TGCGCCAGCAGCTTGGCCCCCCTAAGACAGGATATGCTTGAGCAGTACTTC
CDR3: CASSLAPLRQDMLEQYF
D: NA
size: NA
V: TRBV5-1
length: 17
J: TRBJ2-7

DNA: TGTGCCAGCAGCGTAGAGAGTGGTGTGGGGACTCTAACATTCTTC
CDR3: CASSVESGVGTLTFF
D: NA
size: NA
V: TRBV9
length: 15
J: TRBJ2-1